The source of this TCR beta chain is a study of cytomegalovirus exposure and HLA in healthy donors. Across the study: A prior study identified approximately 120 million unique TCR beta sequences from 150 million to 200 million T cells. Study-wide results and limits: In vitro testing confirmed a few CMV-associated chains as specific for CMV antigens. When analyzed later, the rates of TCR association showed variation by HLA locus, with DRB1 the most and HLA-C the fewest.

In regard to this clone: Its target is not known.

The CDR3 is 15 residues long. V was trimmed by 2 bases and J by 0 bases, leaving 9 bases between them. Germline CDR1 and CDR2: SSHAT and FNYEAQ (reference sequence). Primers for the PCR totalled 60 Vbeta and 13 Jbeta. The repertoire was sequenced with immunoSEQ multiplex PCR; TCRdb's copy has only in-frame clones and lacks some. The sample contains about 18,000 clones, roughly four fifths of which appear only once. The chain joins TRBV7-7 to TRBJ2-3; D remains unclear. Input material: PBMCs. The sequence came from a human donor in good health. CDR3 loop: CASSLTYSSTDTQYF. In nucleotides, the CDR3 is TGTGCCAGCAGCTTAACATATTCTAGCACAGATACGCAGTATTTT.